A single sample is the source of the 32 T cell receptor beta chains below, sequenced in a study of T cell responses to AZD1222 COVID-19 vaccine. The method was immunoSEQ multiplex PCR; TCRdb's version includes in-frame clones alone and lacks a portion of them. In the table there are 70,000 or so clones, about 91% of which are singletons. The sequences come from peripheral blood, collected on day 0 of AZD1222 vaccination. These TCRs come from an adult in good health.

The chain joins TRBV6-1 to TRBJ1-2; D remains ambiguous. Germline loops: CDR1 MNHNS, CDR2 SASEGT. V was shortened by 1 base and J by 6 bases, with 15 bases between the two germline ends. The CDR3 spans 15 residues. CDR3 loop: CASSEDPRTWDGYTF. The CDR3, as DNA: TGTGCCAGCAGTGAAGATCCGCGGACCTGGGATGGCTACACCTTC.

The V gene is TRBV5-1, the J gene TRBJ1-6, with a tentative D call TRBD1 (6 bases). The CDR3 sequence is 14 residues long. The germline V gene encodes CDR1 SGHRS and CDR2 YFSETQ. V gave up 2 bases and J gave up 10 bases, with 13 bases separating them. The CDR3 DNA reads as TGCGCCAGCAGCTTTCAAGGGGGTGGATCACCCCTCCACTTT. It codes for CASSFQGGGSPLHF.

The rearrangement links TRBV2 to TRBJ1-1; D is ambiguous. This CDR3 is built from 14 residues. Trimming took off 6 bases at V and 1 base at J, with 12 bases between the two ends. The V gene's germline CDR1 is SNHLY and CDR2 FYNNEI. The CDR3 bases are TGTGCCAGCAGGGCGGATGCCGGGAACACTGAAGCTTTCTTT. The encoded protein is CASRADAGNTEAFF. The full variable domain, its missing parts supplied by reference TRBV2 and TRBJ1-1, is EPEVTQTPSHQVTQMGQEVILRCVPISNHLYFYWYRQILGQKVEFLVSFYNNEISEKSEIFDDQFSVERPDGSNFTLKIRSTKLEDSAMYFCASRADAGNTEAFFGQGTRLTVV.

The rearrangement links TRBV30 to TRBJ2-7; no clear D. The CDR3 is made up of 12 amino acids. Per germline, CDR1 GTSNPN and CDR2 SVGIG (reference sequence). V was shortened by 3 bases and J by 0 bases, with 6 bases between the two germline ends. CDR3 sequence (DNA): TGTGCCTGGAGACCAGACTCCTACGAGCAGTACTTC. Protein product: CAWRPDSYEQYF.

The chain is built from TRBV9 and TRBJ2-7; D is unresolved. From germline, CDR1 is SGDLS and CDR2 YYNGEE. The CDR3 loop spans 14 amino acids. V was shortened by 0 bases and J by 3 bases, with 10 bases between the two germline ends. For the CDR3, the DNA is TGTGCCAGCAGCGTAGACCGAACCGGCTACGAGCAGTACTTC. Translation: CASSVDRTGYEQYF.

This clone has more than one count but fewer than ten. The chain links TRBV4-3 to TRBJ2-3; TRBD1 is a possible D gene (5 bases). The germline V gene has CDR1 LGHNA and CDR2 YSLEER. This CDR3 spans 19 amino acids. V gave up 3 bases and J gave up 0 bases, with 22 bases separating them. This CDR3 reads CASSHRRVGASTSTDTQYF. The CDR3 DNA is TGCGCCAGCAGCCATCGACGAGTTGGGGCATCTACTAGCACAGATACGCAGTATTTT.

The chain recombines TRBV10-3 with TRBJ2-1; D gene uncertain. Germline V gives CDR1 ENHRY, CDR2 SYGVKD. This CDR3 has 11 amino acids. V lost 8 bases and J lost 0, with 2 bases in between. The CDR3 sequence: CAIASYNEQFF. The CDR3 DNA follows: TGTGCCATCGCCTCCTACAATGAGCAGTTCTTC.

The V gene is TRBV12-3 or TRBV12-4, the J gene TRBJ2-1, with unresolved D. The V end lost 5 bases, the J end lost 8 bases, and 10 bases lay between the germline ends. The CDR3 has 12 residues. The CDR3 region is CASSPQLDEQFF. In DNA, the CDR3 is TGTGCCAGCAGTCCCCAGTTGGATGAGCAGTTCTTC.

Here the CDR3 DNA reads TGCGCCAGCAGCTTAGGACAGGGTAGCGGTGGCTACACCTTC. This codes for CASSLGQGSGGYTF. The V call is TRBV5-1, the J call TRBJ1-2, with 8 bases that match TRBD1. The CDR3 consists of 14 residues. After removal of 2 bases from V and 7 bases from J, the junction contained 7 bases not matched to a gene. The germline V gene has CDR1 SGHRS and CDR2 YFSETQ.

The chain uses TRBV27 and TRBJ1-5; D possibly corresponds to TRBD1 (5 bases). This CDR3 is built from 13 residues. Germline CDR1 MNHEY, CDR2 SMNVEV (reference sequence). The V end was cut by 6 bases, the J end by 6 bases, with 12 bases between. The CDR3 protein is CASSPFGGQPQHF. The CDR3 DNA is TGTGCCAGCAGCCCGTTCGGGGGTCAGCCCCAGCATTTT.

This clone occurred a few times. The chain couples TRBV6-5 to TRBJ1-1, with a weak D call TRBD1 (5 bases). The germline CDR1 and CDR2 sequences are MNHEY and SVGAGI. This CDR3 is 14 amino acids long. V lost 2 bases, J lost 6 bases, and 13 bases lay in between. CDR3 sequence (DNA): TGTGCCAGCAGTTACCTGCTGGGAGGGGCTGAAGCTTTCTTT. Translated: CASSYLLGGAEAFF.

The chain uses TRBV3-1 (or the pseudogene TRBV3-2) and TRBJ2-2; 9 bases align to TRBD1. Germline V CDR1 and CDR2: LGHDT, YNNKEL (reference sequence). The CDR3 runs 17 residues. The ends lost 2 bases at V and 3 bases at J; junction bases unmatched: 7. CDR3 nucleotide sequence: TGTGCCAGCAGCCAACCCAACAGGGGGCTGGACACCGGGGAGCTGTTTTTT. Translated: CASSQPNRGLDTGELFF.

The V gene is TRBV27, the J gene TRBJ1-1; D is undetermined. Trimming shortened V by 5 bases and J by 6 bases, and 19 bases separated the two germline ends. The CDR3 covers 15 residues. CDR1 and CDR2 (germline): MNHEY, SMNVEV (reference sequence). The CDR3 loop reads CASSPSGSQEAEAFF. The DNA of the CDR3 is TGTGCCAGCAGTCCATCCGGTTCCCAGGAGGCTGAAGCTTTCTTT.

The V gene is TRBV20-1, the J gene TRBJ2-7; D remains ambiguous. Germline V CDR1 and CDR2: DFQATT, SNEGSKA (reference sequence). This CDR3 is 11 amino acids long. V was cut by 0 bases and J by 6 bases, with 6 bases left in between. The CDR3 spells CSARDYVEQYF. The CDR3 DNA sequence: TGCAGTGCTAGAGATTATGTCGAGCAGTACTTC.

A word on this clone: A junction end diverges from the germline sequence, so it may reflect a read error. The J gene is TRBJ1-6, the V gene TRBV20-1; 7 bases fit TRBD1. CDR1 and CDR2 from the germline V gene are DFQATT and SNEGSKA (reference sequence). The CDR3 totals 15 residues. CDR3 loop: CSASRQGFGNLPLHF. The DNA of the CDR3 is TGCAGTGCTAGTCGACAGGGCTTTGGGAATTTACCCCTCCACTTT.

This clone was counted once. The rearrangement uses TRBV7-6 and TRBJ2-1; TRBD1 aligns across 7 bases. The CDR3 is 17 residues long. Germline assignment: CDR1 SGHVS and CDR2 FNYEAQ. V was pared by 5 bases and J by 7 bases, with 17 bases of the junction left unmatched. The CDR3 coding sequence is TGTGCCAGCAGCCCCGACCTATACAGACAGGGAAGGAATGAGCAGTTCTTC. Protein: CASSPDLYRQGRNEQFF.

This chain uses TRBV11-2 with TRBJ2-7, with no clear D. Trimming took 5 bases from V and 3 from J, leaving 11 bases between them. This CDR3 has 13 residues. CDR1 is SGHAT, CDR2 FQNNGV, per germline. CDR3 amino acids: CASSPGQLYEQYF. In DNA form, the CDR3 reads TGTGCCAGCAGCCCGGGTCAGCTCTACGAGCAGTACTTC. Supplemented by reference TRBV11-2 and TRBJ2-7, the full variable domain reads EAGVAQSPRYKIIEKRQSVAFWCNPISGHATLYWYQQILGQGPKLLIQFQNNGVVDDSQLPKDRFSAERLKGVDSTLKIQPAKLEDSAVYLCASSPGQLYEQYFGPGTRLTVT.

The sample holds one count of this clone. The chain recombines TRBV5-5 with TRBJ1-5, with 11 bases matching TRBD1. Unmatched junction bases numbered 6, after V lost 4 bases and J lost 6 bases. The CDR3 loop spans 15 amino acids. Germline lookup yields CDR1 SGHKS and CDR2 YYEKEE (reference sequence). CDR3 sequence: CASSGGQGAVQPQHF. The CDR3 nucleotides read TGTGCCAGCAGCGGCGGACAGGGGGCGGTTCAGCCCCAGCATTTT.

V and J are TRBV5-1 and TRBJ2-1, with TRBD2 matching over 12 bases. Germline values: CDR1 SGHRS, CDR2 YFSETQ. The V gene end was trimmed by 0 bases and the J gene end by 8 bases; junction bases not matched to a gene: 6. The CDR3 is 16 amino acids. CDR3 in DNA: TGCGCCAGCAGCTTGGTTCTAGCGGGAGGGGAGTATGAGCAGTTCTTC. Protein sequence: CASSLVLAGGEYEQFF.

The gene calls are TRBV5-6 and TRBJ1-5; D is unresolved. Trimming stripped 0 bases from V and 2 bases from J, with 6 bases between. Germline loops: CDR1 SGHDT, CDR2 YYEEEE. The CDR3 consists of 14 residues. The CDR3 sequence is CASSLEEGNQPQHF. CDR3 coding DNA: TGTGCCAGCAGCTTGGAGGAGGGCAATCAGCCCCAGCATTTT.

In this sample, this clone turned up once. This chain uses TRBV6-6 with TRBJ2-7; D gene uncertain. This CDR3 is built from 11 residues. Germline V gives CDR1 MNHNY, CDR2 SVGAGI (reference sequence). V was clipped by 5 bases and J by 3 bases, with 5 bases between them. DNA of the CDR3: TGTGCCAGCAGTGGACGCTACGAGCAGTACTTC. Encoded protein: CASSGRYEQYF.

The gene calls are TRBV28 and TRBJ1-1; the match to TRBD1 covers 7 bases. Germline CDR1 is MDHEN and CDR2 is SYDVKM. The V and J ends lost 4 bases and 5 bases, in that order; junction bases with no gene match: 10. The CDR3 extends over 15 amino acids. CDR3 loop: CASSSPGGGQTEAFF. CDR3 bases: TGTGCCAGCAGTTCCCCAGGGGGGGGCCAGACTGAAGCTTTCTTT.

This sequence joins TRBV7-8 and TRBJ1-3; D possibly corresponds to TRBD1 (6 bases). V lost 5 bases and J lost 2, with 10 bases in between. The CDR3 has 14 residues. The germline gives CDR1 SGHVS, CDR2 FQNEAQ. CDR3 nucleotide sequence: TGTGCCAGCAGCCAGGACAGTACTGGAAACACCATATATTTT. Its protein product is CASSQDSTGNTIYF.

The V call is TRBV28, the J call TRBJ1-4; D possibly corresponds to TRBD1 (5 bases). Germline values: CDR1 MDHEN, CDR2 SYDVKM. There are 15 residues in the CDR3. Trimming removed 6 bases from V and 0 bases from J, with 11 bases in between. CDR3 nucleotide sequence: TGTGCCAGCAGCTCGGGACGGGCAACTAATGAAAAACTGTTTTTT. This gives the protein CASSSGRATNEKLFF.

The genes are TRBV16 and TRBJ1-4, with 7 bases aligning to TRBD1. Trimming cost V 4 bases and J 5 bases; bases outside gene matches: 7. CDR1 and CDR2 from the germline V gene are KGHSY and FQNENV. CDR3 length: 15 residues. This CDR3 reads CASSRTGDSNEKLFF. Here the CDR3 DNA reads TGTGCCAGCAGCCGGACCGGGGACAGCAATGAAAAACTGTTTTTT. Full variable domain (remainder filled in from reference TRBV16 and TRBJ1-4): GEEVAQTPKHLVRGEGQKAKLYCAPIKGHSYVFWYQQVLKNEFKFLISFQNENVFDETGMPKERFSAKCLPNSPCSLEIQATKLEDSAVYFCASSRTGDSNEKLFFGSGTQLSVL.

CDR3 in DNA: TGTGCCAGCAGCTTAGACCTAGCGGCGACCCAAGAGACCCAGTACTTC. Amino acids: CASSLDLAATQETQYF. The genes are TRBV7-8 and TRBJ2-5; TRBD2 aligns across 7 bases. The CDR3 covers 16 residues. The V segment lost 1 base and the J segment 1 base; nucleotides outside the gene matches: 6. Germline CDR1 SGHVS, CDR2 FQNEAQ.

The chain links TRBV3-1 (or the pseudogene TRBV3-2) to TRBJ1-2, with 8 bases fitting TRBD1. The CDR3 has 13 amino acids. With V trimmed by 3 bases and J by 7 bases, 4 bases remained unmatched. Germline CDR1 reads LGHDT; CDR2 reads YNNKEL (reference sequence). The DNA of the CDR3 is TGTGCCAGCAGCCAGCGGACAGGGTCTGGCTACACCTTC. It is translated as CASSQRTGSGYTF.

This sequence joins TRBV19 and TRBJ1-2; 12 bases match TRBD1. The ends lost 5 bases at V and 4 bases at J; junction bases unmatched: 11. Germline V gives CDR1 LNHDA, CDR2 SQIVND (reference sequence). The CDR3 sequence is 17 residues long. Written as DNA, the CDR3 is TGTGCCAGTAGTCCCCCGGGACAGGGGGCGTCCACCTATGGCTACACCTTC. It specifies CASSPPGQGASTYGYTF.

CDR3 sequence: CASSGSTDREFTEAFF. The DNA for the CDR3 is TGTGCCAGCAGTGGGTCAACGGACAGGGAATTCACTGAAGCTTTCTTT. The V call is TRBV6-1, the J call TRBJ1-1; 8 nucleotides line up with TRBD1. V lost 4 bases to trimming and J lost 4 bases; unmatched junction nucleotides: 11. The CDR3 covers 16 residues. The germline V gene encodes CDR1 MNHNS and CDR2 SASEGT.

This clone was observed a few times. The chain uses TRBV28 and TRBJ2-7, with D unclear. Trimming stripped 5 bases from V and 4 bases from J, with 12 bases between. The V gene's germline CDR1 is MDHEN and CDR2 SYDVKM. The CDR3 consists of 13 residues. Here the CDR3 DNA reads TGTGCCAGCAGTCCCCTCGGACCATACGAGCAGTACTTC. Translation gives CASSPLGPYEQYF.

This clone rates as medium-sized (0.01 to 0.1%). This chain connects TRBV2 to TRBJ2-5; no reliable D call. The CDR3 extends over 14 amino acids. Germline-derived CDR1 and CDR2 are SNHLY and FYNNEI. Trimming took 6 bases from V and 1 from J, leaving 12 bases between them. The CDR3 bases are TGTGCCAGCAGGCCTACAGAGTTCCAAGAGACCCAGTACTTC. It yields the protein CASRPTEFQETQYF.

The rearrangement uses TRBV6-6 and TRBJ2-1, with D possibly TRBD2 on 6 matching bases. The CDR3 has 13 amino acids. In germline, CDR1 is MNHNY, CDR2 SVGAGI (reference sequence). Between the trimmed V and J ends, which lost 7 bases and 3 bases, there was a span of 10 bases. The CDR3, as DNA: TGTGCCAGCATGAAGGGACTCTACAATGAGCAGTTCTTC. This translates into CASMKGLYNEQFF.